One T cell receptor (beta chain) is described in this entry. This CDR3 is also generated by other DNA sequences in the sample. This entry belongs to a study of control samples from healthy donors and cancer patients. Germline V CDR1 and CDR2: KGHSH, LQKENI. This CDR3 spans 14 amino acids. V was trimmed by 2 bases and J by 5 bases, leaving 12 bases between them. Profiled with immunoSEQ multiplex PCR; TCRdb holds only in-frame clones, not every one. This repertoire shows 390,000 or so clones, approximately 92% found once; its top ten account for around 6.4%. This sequence originates from a man in his forties with head and neck cancer. Sequenced input: PBMCs. The chain combines TRBV18 with TRBJ1-1; a weak D match, TRBD1 (6 bases). Here the CDR3 DNA reads TGTGCCAGCTCACCAGGGGGCGTTGATACTGAAGCTTTCTTT. Its protein is CASSPGGVDTEAFF.